These T cell receptor beta chains were read from a single sample in a study of T cell responses to AZD1222 COVID-19 vaccine. Repertoires were generated with immunoSEQ multiplex PCR, while TCRdb's copy carries only in-frame clones and drops some. The sample yields some 120,000 clones, more than 80% seen once. This specimen consisted of peripheral blood, obtained 28 days after the second dose of the MenACWY control vaccine. These TCRs come from an adult who received the MenACWY meningococcal vaccine as a control. The CDR3 runs from the conserved cysteine through the conserved F or W.

v_call: TRBV6-5; j_call: TRBJ2-5; cdr3_aa: CASSYSSSETQYF
v_call: TRBV28; j_call: TRBJ2-2; cdr3_aa: CASSLSSRGAGELFF
v_call: TRBV4-2; j_call: TRBJ2-2; cdr3_aa: CASSPSTAANTGELFF
v_call: TRBV9; j_call: TRBJ2-1; cdr3_aa: CASSLPSGDSYNEQFF
v_call: TRBV5-1; j_call: TRBJ1-5; cdr3_aa: CASSLTGGNQPQHF
v_call: TRBV27; j_call: TRBJ1-2; cdr3_aa: CASREGAGYGYTF
v_call: TRBV29-1; j_call: TRBJ2-2; cdr3_aa: CSVIAGGTTGELFF
v_call: TRBV5-4; j_call: TRBJ1-1; cdr3_aa: CASSLDPDRGRGTEAFF
v_call: TRBV9; j_call: TRBJ1-3; cdr3_aa: CASSGGTGDGNTIYF
v_call: TRBV7-2; j_call: TRBJ2-5; cdr3_aa: CASSLRGQQETQYF
v_call: TRBV5-5; j_call: TRBJ2-1; cdr3_aa: CASSLYGLAGSYNEQFF
v_call: TRBV15; j_call: TRBJ2-7; cdr3_aa: CATSIGAGAYEQYF
v_call: TRBV29-1; j_call: TRBJ1-4; cdr3_aa: CSVVGQEKLFF
v_call: TRBV5-6; j_call: TRBJ1-6; cdr3_aa: CASNRDSSSYNSPLHF
v_call: TRBV4-2; j_call: TRBJ2-3; cdr3_aa: CASSQAAGGGAYTQYF
v_call: TRBV20-1; j_call: TRBJ2-1; cdr3_aa: CSASWRGDYNEQFF
v_call: TRBV28; j_call: TRBJ2-7; cdr3_aa: CASSAPLWESAYEQYF
v_call: TRBV5-4; j_call: TRBJ2-2; cdr3_aa: CASRPGTTNTGELFF
v_call: TRBV28; j_call: TRBJ2-7; cdr3_aa: CASSSPGSQSSEQYF
v_call: TRBV6-4; j_call: TRBJ1-1; cdr3_aa: CASSDSWNTEAFF
v_call: TRBV28; j_call: TRBJ1-1; cdr3_aa: CASSLGLKGMDTEAFF
v_call: TRBV27; j_call: TRBJ1-3; cdr3_aa: CASSSSGVSGNTIYF
v_call: TRBV28; j_call: TRBJ2-5; cdr3_aa: CASIPGGGPQETQYF
v_call: TRBV19; j_call: TRBJ2-1; cdr3_aa: CASSLAGDDNEQLF
v_call: TRBV11-1; j_call: TRBJ1-1; cdr3_aa: CASSWDRMSEAFF
v_call: TRBV12-3/TRBV12-4; j_call: TRBJ1-2; cdr3_aa: CASSLGGAGYTF
v_call: TRBV5-4; j_call: TRBJ2-7; cdr3_aa: CASGLAESYEQYF
v_call: TRBV3-1/TRBV3-2; j_call: TRBJ2-1; cdr3_aa: CASSKSALAGGGEQFF
v_call: TRBV5-1; j_call: TRBJ2-1; cdr3_aa: CASSASSTGYEQFF
v_call: TRBV4-1; j_call: TRBJ2-2; cdr3_aa: CASSQEFRLAGSRFSNTGELFF
v_call: TRBV11-2; j_call: TRBJ1-1; cdr3_aa: CASSFGRYTEAFF
v_call: TRBV7-2; j_call: TRBJ2-7; cdr3_aa: CASNLWGGYEQYF
v_call: TRBV3-1/TRBV3-2; j_call: TRBJ2-2; cdr3_aa: CASSLRTGWNTGELFF
v_call: TRBV6-6; j_call: TRBJ1-5; cdr3_aa: CASSLGSFSNQPQHF
v_call: TRBV30; j_call: TRBJ1-4; cdr3_aa: CAWSRPHRGPHEKLFF
v_call: TRBV12-3/TRBV12-4; j_call: TRBJ1-2; cdr3_aa: CASSFGEGYGYTF
v_call: TRBV28; j_call: TRBJ1-4; cdr3_aa: CASSLWTGSEGEKLFF
v_call: TRBV6-2/TRBV6-3; j_call: TRBJ2-1; cdr3_aa: CASSATELGDNEQFF
v_call: TRBV4-1; j_call: TRBJ2-1; cdr3_aa: CASSAAGGPSGSAYNEQFF
v_call: TRBV5-4; j_call: TRBJ1-2; cdr3_aa: CASRRRPGQGDGYTF
v_call: TRBV4-1; j_call: TRBJ2-3; cdr3_aa: CASSLTDTQYF
v_call: TRBV5-8; j_call: TRBJ2-1; cdr3_aa: CASSPGTGSKYNEQFF
v_call: TRBV9; j_call: TRBJ1-5; cdr3_aa: CASSPEGGGRQPQHF
v_call: TRBV7-2; j_call: TRBJ1-4; cdr3_aa: CASSFAVGATNEKLFF
v_call: TRBV5-5; j_call: TRBJ2-7; cdr3_aa: CASSTRDRWGYEQYF
v_call: TRBV4-1; j_call: TRBJ2-2; cdr3_aa: CASSQVAGELFF
v_call: TRBV28; j_call: TRBJ2-1; cdr3_aa: CASSLSSQGRNEQFF
v_call: TRBV15; j_call: TRBJ2-5; cdr3_aa: CATSRVGGGVETQYF
v_call: TRBV7-4; j_call: TRBJ1-2; cdr3_aa: CASSLVQGVVGYTF
v_call: TRBV6-1; j_call: TRBJ2-2; cdr3_aa: CASSETGASTGELFF
v_call: TRBV7-6; j_call: TRBJ2-2; cdr3_aa: CASSLGAQDNTGELFF
v_call: TRBV11-2; j_call: TRBJ2-2; cdr3_aa: CASTHRLGTPTGELFF
v_call: TRBV9; j_call: TRBJ1-6; cdr3_aa: CASSTDGDNSPLHF
v_call: TRBV18; j_call: TRBJ2-1; cdr3_aa: CASSPQGDEQFF
v_call: TRBV5-6; j_call: TRBJ2-3; cdr3_aa: CASSRDRGYGADTQYF
v_call: TRBV6-5; j_call: TRBJ2-1; cdr3_aa: CASSYGGRDYNEQFF
v_call: TRBV27; j_call: TRBJ1-4; cdr3_aa: CASSDQAQVKLFF
v_call: TRBV29-1; j_call: TRBJ2-3; cdr3_aa: CSERTSGTDTQYF
v_call: TRBV7-2; j_call: TRBJ2-1; cdr3_aa: CASSLLERRDSYNEQFF
v_call: TRBV18; j_call: TRBJ1-1; cdr3_aa: CASSRQGTNTEAFF